This T cell receptor (beta chain) was sequenced during a study of T cell responses to AZD1222 COVID-19 vaccine. Comments on this clone: The antigen remains unidentified.

CDR1 SGHRS and CDR2 YFSETQ come from the germline V gene. The trim removed 2 bases at V and 7 bases at J, leaving 12 bases unmatched. The CDR3 covers 17 residues. Produced via immunoSEQ multiplex PCR; TCRdb's table is partial and in-frame only. The sample lists 65,000 to 70,000 clones; around four fifths were seen once. Study-level points and caveats: In a largely white British group with more females than males, clonal diversity was possibly underestimated. Of the AZD1222 recipients, only six or seven were seropositive at baseline.

The sample consisted of peripheral blood, taken 28 days after the second AZD1222 dose. V is TRBV5-1 and J is TRBJ2-1; 10 positions match TRBD2. This receptor was identified in an adult who received the AZD1222 COVID-19 vaccine. The CDR3 nucleotides read TGCGCCAGCAGCTTAGAACTAGCGGGGCCTGCCAGGAATGAGCAGTTCTTC. Translated: CASSLELAGPARNEQFF.